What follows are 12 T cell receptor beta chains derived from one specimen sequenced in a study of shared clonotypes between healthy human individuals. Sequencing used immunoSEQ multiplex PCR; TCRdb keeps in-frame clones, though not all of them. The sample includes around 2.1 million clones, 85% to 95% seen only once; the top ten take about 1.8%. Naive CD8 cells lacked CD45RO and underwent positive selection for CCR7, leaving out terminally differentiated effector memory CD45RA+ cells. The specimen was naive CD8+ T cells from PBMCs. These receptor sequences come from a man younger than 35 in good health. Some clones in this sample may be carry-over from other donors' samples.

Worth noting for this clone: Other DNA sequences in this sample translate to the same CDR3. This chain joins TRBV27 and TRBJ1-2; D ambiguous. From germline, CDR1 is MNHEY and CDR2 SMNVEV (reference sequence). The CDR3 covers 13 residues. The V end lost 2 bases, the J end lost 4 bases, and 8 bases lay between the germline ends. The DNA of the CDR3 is TGTGCCAGCAGTTTAGGTCTCTCCTATGGCTACACCTTC. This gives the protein CASSLGLSYGYTF.

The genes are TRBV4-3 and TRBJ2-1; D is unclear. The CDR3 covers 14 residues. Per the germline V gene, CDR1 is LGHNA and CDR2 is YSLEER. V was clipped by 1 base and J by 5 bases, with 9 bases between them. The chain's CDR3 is CASSQGSRDNEQFF. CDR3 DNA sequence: TGCGCCAGCAGCCAAGGGTCCCGGGACAATGAGCAGTTCTTC.

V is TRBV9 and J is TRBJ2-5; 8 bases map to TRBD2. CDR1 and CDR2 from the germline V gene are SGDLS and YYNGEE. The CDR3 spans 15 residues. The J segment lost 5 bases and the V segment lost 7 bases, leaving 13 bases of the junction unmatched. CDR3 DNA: TGTGCCAGCGGGCGGAGGCGGGAGCGGGGGGAGACCCAGTACTTC. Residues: CASGRRRERGETQYF.

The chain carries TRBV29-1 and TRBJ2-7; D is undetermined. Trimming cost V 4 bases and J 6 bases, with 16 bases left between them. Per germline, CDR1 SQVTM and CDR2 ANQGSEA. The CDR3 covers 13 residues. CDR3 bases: TGCAGCGTTGGAGACTCAAACCCCCTCGAGCAGTACTTC. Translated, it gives CSVGDSNPLEQYF.

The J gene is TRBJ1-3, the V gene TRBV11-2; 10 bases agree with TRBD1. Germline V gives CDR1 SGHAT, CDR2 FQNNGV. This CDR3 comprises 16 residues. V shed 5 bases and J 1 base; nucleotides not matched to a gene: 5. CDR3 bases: TGTGCCAGCAGCGCGCGACAGGGGGCGTCTGGAAACACCATATATTTT. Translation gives CASSARQGASGNTIYF.

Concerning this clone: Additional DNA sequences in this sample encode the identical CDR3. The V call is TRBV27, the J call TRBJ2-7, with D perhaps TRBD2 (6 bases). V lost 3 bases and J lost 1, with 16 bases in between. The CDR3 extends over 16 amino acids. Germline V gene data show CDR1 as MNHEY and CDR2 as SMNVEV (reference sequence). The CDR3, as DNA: TGTGCCAGCAGTTTGAGTAGCGGTACTAGTTCCTACGAGCAGTACTTC. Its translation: CASSLSSGTSSYEQYF.

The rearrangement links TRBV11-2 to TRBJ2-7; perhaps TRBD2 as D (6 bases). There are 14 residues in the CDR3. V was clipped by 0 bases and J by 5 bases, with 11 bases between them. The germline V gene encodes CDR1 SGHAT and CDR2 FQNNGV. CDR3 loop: CASSLDPREDEQYF. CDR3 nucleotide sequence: TGTGCCAGCAGCTTAGATCCCAGGGAGGACGAGCAGTACTTC.

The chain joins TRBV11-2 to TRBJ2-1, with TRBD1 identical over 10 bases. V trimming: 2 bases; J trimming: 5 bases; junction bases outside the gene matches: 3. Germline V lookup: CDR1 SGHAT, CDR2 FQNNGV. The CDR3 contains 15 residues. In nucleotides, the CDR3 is TGTGCCAGCAGCTTATTGGACAGGGGGGACAATGAGCAGTTCTTC. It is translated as CASSLLDRGDNEQFF.

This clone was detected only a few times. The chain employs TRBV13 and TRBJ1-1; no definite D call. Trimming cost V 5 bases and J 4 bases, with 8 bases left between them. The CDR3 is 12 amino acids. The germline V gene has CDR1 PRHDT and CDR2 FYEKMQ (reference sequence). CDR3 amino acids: CASSAGATEAFF. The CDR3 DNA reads TGTGCCAGCAGCGCGGGTGCCACTGAAGCTTTCTTT.

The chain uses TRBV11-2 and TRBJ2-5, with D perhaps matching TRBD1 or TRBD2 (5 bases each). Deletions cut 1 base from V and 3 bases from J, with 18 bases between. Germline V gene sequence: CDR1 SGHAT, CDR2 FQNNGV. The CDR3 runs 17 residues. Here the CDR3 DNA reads TGTGCCAGCAGCTTAGGGCATGGGTGGGGGAAGGAAGAGACCCAGTACTTC. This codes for CASSLGHGWGKEETQYF.

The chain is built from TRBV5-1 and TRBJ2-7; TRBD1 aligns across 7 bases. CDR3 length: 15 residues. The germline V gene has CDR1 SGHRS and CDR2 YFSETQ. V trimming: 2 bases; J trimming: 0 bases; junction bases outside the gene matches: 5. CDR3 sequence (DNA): TGCGCCAGCAGCTTCGGCAGGGGGTTCTCCTACGAGCAGTACTTC. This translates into CASSFGRGFSYEQYF.

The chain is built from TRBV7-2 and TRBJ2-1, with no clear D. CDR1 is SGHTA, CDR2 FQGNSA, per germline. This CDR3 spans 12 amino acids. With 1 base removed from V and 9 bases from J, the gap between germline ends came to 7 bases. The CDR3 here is CASSLGQLEQFF. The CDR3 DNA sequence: TGTGCCAGCAGCTTAGGCCAGCTTGAGCAGTTCTTC.